This T cell receptor beta chain was sequenced during a study of identical twins. The study, taken as a whole, reports: Fewer insertions were carried by abundant cord blood beta clonotypes, but none was seen in memory repertoires. Excess sharing by twins proved weaker in beta out-of-frame sequences.

Through template switching, a universal primer site was introduced, and the cDNA contained unique molecular identifiers. TCRdb reprocessed the 5' RACE reads with MiXCR, giving one entry per CDR3 protein. The sample lists 450,000 or so distinct CDR3 sequences, approximately 15% occurring once. This clonotype came up many times. No antigen is known for it. The V gene end was trimmed by 0 bases and the J gene end by 8 bases; junction bases not matched to a gene: 9. The CDR3 spans 16 residues. Germline values: CDR1 MGHRA, CDR2 YSYEKL. The same sample was also studied in work on yellow fever vaccine responses in identical twins. That study reports: The T cell response to vaccination in identical twins was reportedly partly convergent and partly personalized.

The gene calls are TRBV4-1 and TRBJ2-3, with 9 bases identical to TRBD2. This TCR derives from a young woman in good health. Sequencing was performed on CD4+ T cells sorted from blood. CDR3 protein: CASSQEAAGGRGTQYF. In DNA form, the CDR3 reads TGCGCCAGCAGCCAAGAGGCAGCGGGAGGCCGGGGTACGCAGTATTTT.